A single sample gave rise to the 2 T cell receptor beta chains below, sequenced in a study of cytomegalovirus exposure and HLA in healthy donors. The PCR had 60 Vbeta and 13 Jbeta primers. Measured with immunoSEQ multiplex PCR; TCRdb has only the in-frame clones, and not every one. This sample has 60,000 to 70,000 clones, with approximately 64% found just once. The sample taken for sequencing was PBMCs. The source is a man aged 35 to 55 in good health and CMV-seropositive.

The chain combines TRBV6-6 with TRBJ1-5, with TRBD1 matching 9 bases. J was trimmed by 3 bases and V by 10 bases; bases with no gene match: 10. From germline, CDR1 is MNHNY and CDR2 SVGAGI (reference sequence). This CDR3 is built from 15 residues. CDR3 sequence (DNA): TGTGCCACCGAGCCGGGACAGGGCGTCAATCAGCCCCAGCATTTT. This sequence encodes CATEPGQGVNQPQHF.

The J gene is TRBJ1-4, the V gene TRBV6-1; D gene ambiguous. With 0 bases removed from V and 3 bases from J, the gap between germline ends came to 11 bases. The CDR3 runs 16 residues. Germline V gene sequence: CDR1 MNHNS, CDR2 SASEGT. Written as DNA, the CDR3 is TGTGCCAGCAGTGAAGCGCGGGGAAAATCTAATGAAAAACTGTTTTTT. This sequence encodes CASSEARGKSNEKLFF.